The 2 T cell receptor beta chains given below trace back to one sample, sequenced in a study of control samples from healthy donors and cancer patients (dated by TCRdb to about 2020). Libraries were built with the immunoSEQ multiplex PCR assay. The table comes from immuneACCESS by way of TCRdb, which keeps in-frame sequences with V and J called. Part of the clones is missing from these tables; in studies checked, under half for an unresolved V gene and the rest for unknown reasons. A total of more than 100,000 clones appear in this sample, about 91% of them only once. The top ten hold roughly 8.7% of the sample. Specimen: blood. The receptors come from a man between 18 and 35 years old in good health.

CDR3 sequence: CASSPRWEVPSYEQYF. CDR3 bases: TGTGCCAGCTCACCGAGGTGGGAAGTCCCCTCCTACGAGCAGTACTTC. The rearrangement uses TRBV18 and TRBJ2-7; D unresolved. Trimming stripped 3 bases from V and 0 bases from J, with 15 bases between. Germline V gene data show CDR1 as KGHSH and CDR2 as LQKENI. CDR3 size: 16 residues.

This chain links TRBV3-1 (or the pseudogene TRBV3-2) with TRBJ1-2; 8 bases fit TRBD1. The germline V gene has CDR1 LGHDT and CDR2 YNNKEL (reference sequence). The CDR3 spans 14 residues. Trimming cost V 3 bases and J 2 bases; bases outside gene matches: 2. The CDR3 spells CASSHGQGNYGYTF. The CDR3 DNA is TGTGCCAGCAGCCACGGACAGGGCAACTATGGCTACACCTTC.